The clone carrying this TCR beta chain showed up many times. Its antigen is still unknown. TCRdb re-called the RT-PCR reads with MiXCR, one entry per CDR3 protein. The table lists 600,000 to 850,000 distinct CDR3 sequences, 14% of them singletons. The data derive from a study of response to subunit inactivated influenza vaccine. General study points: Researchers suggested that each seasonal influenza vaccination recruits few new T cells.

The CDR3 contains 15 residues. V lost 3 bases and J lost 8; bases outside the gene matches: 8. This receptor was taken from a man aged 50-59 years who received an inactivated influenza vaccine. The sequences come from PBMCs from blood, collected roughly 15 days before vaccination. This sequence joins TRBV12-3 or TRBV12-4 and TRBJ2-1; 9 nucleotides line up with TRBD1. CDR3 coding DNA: TGTGCCAGCAGTTTCGAGGACAGGGGAGGGCATGAGCAGTTCTTC. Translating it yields CASSFEDRGGHEQFF.